The 23 T cell receptor beta chains listed next were all sequenced from one sample in a study of T cells after yellow fever vaccination. From the 5' RACE reads, TCRdb called clonotypes with MiXCR, one entry per CDR3 protein. The table shows 100,000 to 150,000 distinct CDR3 sequences, with under 9% occurring only once. Sample: CD8+ T cells sorted from PBMCs, taken on the day of the yellow fever booster vaccination. These receptors all come from a man between 18 and 29 years old who received the YFV17D yellow fever vaccine.

This sequence joins TRBV7-2 and TRBJ1-6; perhaps TRBD1 as D (6 bases). With 4 bases removed from V and 7 bases from J, the gap between germline ends came to 14 bases. The CDR3 is 15 residues long. Germline V gene sequence: CDR1 SGHTA, CDR2 FQGNSA. The DNA for the CDR3 is TGTGCCAGCAGCTCCCCGGACAGACAAAATTCACCCCTCCACTTT. Protein: CASSSPDRQNSPLHF. The whole variable domain, remainder taken from reference TRBV7-2 and TRBJ1-6, is GAGVSQSPSNKVTEKGKDVELRCDPISGHTALYWYRQSLGQGLEFLIYFQGNSAPDKSGLPSDRFSAERTGGSVSTLTIQRTQQEDSAVYLCASSSPDRQNSPLHFGNGTRLTVT.

This clonotype was observed many times. The chain carries TRBV25-1 and TRBJ1-2, with D tentatively TRBD1 (6 bases). V was shortened by 2 bases and J by 4 bases, with 11 bases between the two germline ends. The CDR3 is made up of 14 amino acids. Germline V gives CDR1 MGHDK, CDR2 SYGVNS. The CDR3 DNA is TGTGCCAGCAGTGAACCGACGGGGGCCTATGGCTACACCTTC. Protein sequence: CASSEPTGAYGYTF.

The V and J genes are TRBV28 and TRBJ1-1; 8 nucleotides agree with TRBD1. With V trimmed by 10 bases and J by 1 base, 17 bases remained unmatched. Germline V gives CDR1 MDHEN, CDR2 SYDVKM. The CDR3 extends over 17 amino acids. In nucleotides, the CDR3 is TGTGCCACCCAACCACGGACAGGGATCGTATGGAACACTGAAGCTTTCTTT. Its translation: CATQPRTGIVWNTEAFF.

This clonotype showed up many times. V and J are TRBV9 and TRBJ2-3; 8 bases map to TRBD1. Germline V gives CDR1 SGDLS, CDR2 YYNGEE. This CDR3 is built from 14 residues. V dropped 3 bases and J dropped 3; count of bases not matched to a gene: 3. In DNA, the CDR3 is TGTGCCAGCAGCGAGGACAGGGCTACAGATACGCAGTATTTT. Amino acids: CASSEDRATDTQYF. The complete variable domain, with remaining parts taken from reference TRBV9 and TRBJ2-3, reads DSGVTQTPKHLITATGQRVTLRCSPRSGDLSVYWYQQSLDQGLQFLIQYYNGEERAKGNILERFSAQQFPDLHSELNLSSLELGDSALYFCASSEDRATDTQYFGPGTRLTVL.

The chain's CDR3 is CASSSTSQGTAYEQYF. CDR3 in DNA: TGTGCCAGCAGCTCCACTTCTCAGGGAACTGCCTACGAGCAGTACTTC. This chain uses TRBV27 with TRBJ2-7; perhaps TRBD1 as D (5 bases). V was shortened by 6 bases and J by 2 bases, with 20 bases between the two germline ends. Germline V gives CDR1 MNHEY, CDR2 SMNVEV (reference sequence). The CDR3 has 16 amino acids.

DNA for the CDR3: TGTGCCAGCAGCTTATGGCAGGGGGCGGATACGCAGTATTTT. It is translated as CASSLWQGADTQYF. J is TRBJ2-3 and V is TRBV7-6; 8 bases line up with TRBD1. The J segment lost 6 bases and the V segment lost 2 bases, leaving 4 bases of the junction unmatched. This CDR3 is 14 amino acids long. Germline CDR1 reads SGHVS; CDR2 reads FNYEAQ. The full variable domain, with the rest looked up from reference TRBV7-6 and TRBJ2-3, is GAGVSQSPRYKVTKRGQDVALRCDPISGHVSLYWYRQALGQGPEFLTYFNYEAQQDKSGLPNDRFSAERPEGSISTLTIQRTEQRDSAMYRCASSLWQGADTQYFGPGTRLTVL.

The V call is TRBV27, the J call TRBJ1-5; 9 nucleotides line up with TRBD1. V lost 6 bases to trimming and J lost 0 bases; unmatched junction nucleotides: 3. Germline lookup yields CDR1 MNHEY and CDR2 SMNVEV (reference sequence). CDR3 size: 15 residues. The CDR3 DNA sequence: TGTGCCAGCAGCCCGACAGGGGGTAGCAATCAGCCCCAGCATTTT. Amino acid sequence: CASSPTGGSNQPQHF.

Many counts were recorded for this clonotype. Written as DNA, the CDR3 is TGCGCCAGCAGCTCGGACAGGAACACAGATACGCAGTATTTT. Translation gives CASSSDRNTDTQYF. The rearrangement joins TRBV5-1 to TRBJ2-3; TRBD1 matches at 7 bases. Germline V gene data show CDR1 as SGHRS and CDR2 as YFSETQ. The CDR3 runs to 14 residues. Trimming took 3 bases from V and 2 from J; bases not matched to a gene: 3.

The sample holds many counts of this clonotype. The V and J genes are TRBV19 and TRBJ1-5; D uncertain. V lost 3 bases and J 5 bases, leaving 11 bases between the germline ends. The germline V gene encodes CDR1 LNHDA and CDR2 SQIVND (reference sequence). CDR3 length equals 14 residues. In DNA, the CDR3 is TGTGCCAGTAGTATCTCCAGGAGGGATCAGCCCCAGCATTTT. This codes for CASSISRRDQPQHF.

J is TRBJ1-2 and V is TRBV14; D gene unclear. Trimming cost V 1 base and J 8 bases, with 20 bases left between them. The CDR3 has 16 residues. Germline values: CDR1 SGHDN, CDR2 FVKESK. The DNA of the CDR3 is TGTGCCAGCAGCCAAGGCCCCCAGCCCCTTCCTAGAGGCTACACCTTC. Translated, it gives CASSQGPQPLPRGYTF.

This clonotype was picked up a small number of times. This chain connects TRBV12-3 or TRBV12-4 to TRBJ1-1; maybe TRBD1 (6 bases). Trimming took off 3 bases at V and 6 bases at J, with 14 bases between the two ends. The CDR3 has 14 amino acids. CDR3 DNA sequence: TGTGCCAGCAGTTTTGATGTGAGGGGGGCTGAAGCTTTCTTT. It specifies CASSFDVRGAEAFF.

This clonotype appeared many times. J is TRBJ2-7 and V is TRBV27; a weak D match, TRBD2 (6 bases). Per the germline V gene, CDR1 is MNHEY and CDR2 is SMNVEV (reference sequence). CDR3 length: 15 residues. Deletions cut 4 bases from V and 3 bases from J, with 16 bases between. The CDR3 loop is CASSYGTQPFYEQYF. The CDR3 nucleotides are TGTGCCAGCAGTTACGGGACTCAACCTTTCTACGAGCAGTACTTC.

This clonotype has just a few counts. The gene calls are TRBV6-5 and TRBJ2-1; 9 bases map to TRBD2. J lost 5 bases, V lost 6 bases, and 5 bases had no gene match. Germline lookup yields CDR1 MNHEY and CDR2 SVGAGI. The CDR3 length is 14 residues. The CDR3 DNA follows: TGTGCCAGCAGGCTGACTAGCGGAGACAATGAGCAGTTCTTC. This codes for CASRLTSGDNEQFF.

This clonotype was observed a handful of times. V usage is TRBV4-1 and J usage is TRBJ1-2, with unresolved D. Looked up from germline, CDR1 is MGHRA and CDR2 is YSYEKL. V gave up 0 bases and J gave up 5 bases, with 10 bases separating them. This CDR3 is 14 amino acids long. The CDR3 reads CASSQDSQAYGYTF. For the CDR3, the DNA is TGCGCCAGCAGCCAAGATTCCCAGGCTTATGGCTACACCTTC.

V usage is TRBV30 and J usage is TRBJ2-7, with a weak D call TRBD2 (5 bases). Per the germline V gene, CDR1 is GTSNPN and CDR2 is SVGIG (reference sequence). The CDR3 covers 15 residues. V lost 0 bases and J lost 7, with 19 bases in between. The CDR3: CAWSVRLLGVREQYF. The CDR3 DNA reads TGTGCCTGGAGTGTCAGGCTCCTCGGGGTGAGAGAGCAGTACTTC.

The chain couples TRBV5-1 to TRBJ1-1; D call uncertain. Trimming removed 2 bases at V and 6 bases at J, with 17 bases between. The germline V gene encodes CDR1 SGHRS and CDR2 YFSETQ. The CDR3 spans 15 residues. The CDR3 protein is CASSFRPGDLAEAFF. The CDR3 DNA reads TGCGCCAGCAGCTTCAGGCCCGGGGATCTGGCTGAAGCTTTCTTT. Full variable domain (missing parts from reference TRBV5-1 and TRBJ1-1): KAGVTQTPRYLIKTRGQQVTLSCSPISGHRSVSWYQQTPGQGLQFLFEYFSETQRNKGNFPGRFSGRQFSNSRSEMNVSTLELGDSALYLCASSFRPGDLAEAFFGQGTRLTVV.

In its sample, this clonotype was seen a few times. The genes are TRBV10-2 and TRBJ2-1; D remains unclear. CDR1 WSHSY and CDR2 SAAADI come from the germline V gene. Trimming stripped 7 bases from V and 2 bases from J, with 9 bases between. This CDR3 spans 13 amino acids. CDR3 region: CASTESPYNEQFF. DNA for the CDR3: TGCGCCAGCACCGAGAGTCCCTACAATGAGCAGTTCTTC.

This clonotype was counted between two and nine times. The genes are TRBV27 and TRBJ1-5; 8 nucleotides line up with TRBD1. Germline CDR1 and CDR2: MNHEY and SMNVEV (reference sequence). The CDR3 extends over 13 amino acids. V lost 5 bases, J lost 6 bases, and 3 bases stayed unmatched. CDR3 residues: CASSGTGGQPQHF. CDR3 DNA sequence: TGTGCCAGCAGTGGAACAGGGGGTCAGCCCCAGCATTTT.

This clonotype came up many times. The genes are TRBV29-1 and TRBJ1-1, with a tentative D call TRBD1 (6 bases). Trimming took 5 bases from V and 0 from J, leaving 13 bases between them. The CDR3 is 14 amino acids. Germline-derived CDR1 and CDR2 are SQVTM and ANQGSEA. The CDR3 nucleotides read TGCAGCGTTTCAGGAAGGGGGGTGAACACTGAAGCTTTCTTT. Translating gives CSVSGRGVNTEAFF.

The rearrangement joins TRBV29-1 to TRBJ1-5, with a possible D match to TRBD1 (6 bases). Germline CDR1 and CDR2: SQVTM and ANQGSEA. V was cut by 7 bases and J by 2 bases, with 12 bases left in between. The CDR3 sequence is 13 residues long. The CDR3 region is CSAGGGGNQPQHF. As DNA, the CDR3 is TGCAGCGCTGGGGGGGGCGGCAATCAGCCCCAGCATTTT. Full variable domain (rest looked up from reference TRBV29-1 and TRBJ1-5): SAVISQKPSRDICQRGTSLTIQCQVDSQVTMMFWYRQQPGQSLTLIATANQGSEATYESGFVIDKFPISRPNLTFSTLTVSNMSPEDSSIYLCSAGGGGNQPQHFGDGTRLSIL.

CDR3 residues: CASRKRTDYEQYV. CDR3 DNA: TGTGCCAGCAGAAAGAGGACAGATTACGAGCAGTACGTC. The chain has TRBV6-2 or TRBV6-3 and TRBJ2-7; maybe TRBD1 (6 bases). Trimming cost V 6 bases and J 4 bases, with 13 bases left between them. Germline CDR1 is MNHEY and CDR2 is SVGEGT. CDR3 length: 13 amino acids.

This clonotype showed up just a few times. The V call is TRBV4-3, the J call TRBJ1-5; D call uncertain. Germline assignment: CDR1 LGHNA and CDR2 YSLEER. This CDR3 spans 15 amino acids. V gave up 1 base and J gave up 3 bases, with 10 bases separating them. CDR3 protein: CASSQVRGLNQPQHF. As DNA, the CDR3 is TGCGCCAGCAGCCAAGTGCGAGGACTCAATCAGCCCCAGCATTTT.

This clonotype was picked up a small number of times. The V and J genes are TRBV12-3 or TRBV12-4 and TRBJ2-7; TRBD2 agrees at 7 bases. Losses at the gene ends were 5 bases for V and 0 bases for J; bases not matched to a gene: 7. There are 15 residues in the CDR3. The CDR3 sequence: CASSERAGISYEQYV. In DNA form, the CDR3 reads TGTGCCAGCAGTGAGAGAGCGGGAATCTCCTACGAGCAGTACGTC.